Reported below is one T cell receptor (beta chain). Using immunoSEQ multiplex PCR, the repertoire was profiled, and TCRdb retains in-frame clones only, with some absent. The sample lists tens of thousands of clones; 70% to 90% were seen once. The data are from a study of control samples from healthy donors and cancer patients. This CDR3 comprises 13 residues. CDR1 is SGHTA and CDR2 is FQGTGA in the germline V gene. Trimming removed 0 bases from V and 1 base from J, with 3 bases in between. The sequence was obtained from a man aged 25 to 45 in good health. Sample: blood. This rearrangement joins TRBV7-3 to TRBJ1-1; no reliable D call. The CDR3 DNA reads TGTGCCAGCAGCTTAACAGGGAACACTGAAGCTTTCTTT. It translates to CASSLTGNTEAFF.